One sample yielded the 9 T cell receptor beta chains listed below, sequenced in a study of T cells expressing NK-cell markers. Reanalyzing the 5' RACE reads, TCRdb keeps one entry per CDR3 protein, without DNA. Its clone listing holds some 390,000 distinct CDR3 sequences. The sample consisted of blood T cells: a sorted CD56 or NKG2C T cell subset, CD4+ or CD8+ T cells, or bulk PBMC T cells (not recorded which). These receptors were taken from a woman in her fifties or sixties in good health.

The chain uses TRBV20-1 and TRBJ2-7; the D gene TCRdb calls, TRBD2, cannot be checked with no DNA. Germline-derived CDR1 and CDR2 are DFQATT and SNEGSKA (reference sequence). This CDR3 comprises 15 residues. The chain's CDR3 is CSARVKAGSPYEQYF.

CDR3 sequence reads: CASSPDREQYF. The V and J genes are TRBV18 and TRBJ2-7. Germline V gene sequence: CDR1 KGHSH, CDR2 LQKENI. The CDR3 consists of 11 residues.

The chain couples TRBV5-6 to TRBJ2-3; as DNA is missing, the TRBD2 call by TCRdb cannot be tested. Germline V gene lookup returns CDR1 SGHDT and CDR2 YYEEEE. The CDR3 is 18 residues long. The CDR3 sequence is CASSLARTSGRTTDTQYF.

This rearrangement joins TRBV11-2 to TRBJ2-4; TCRdb gives TRBD1 as the D gene, but with no DNA this cannot be confirmed. Germline CDR1 and CDR2: SGHAT and FQNNGV. The CDR3 has 15 amino acids. CDR3 residues: CASSHFEGVGNIQYF.

V gene TRBV7-9 combines with J gene TRBJ2-1; TCRdb indicates TRBD2, and absent DNA this call remains unverified. Germline-derived CDR1 and CDR2 are SEHNR and FQNEAQ (reference sequence). This CDR3 has 16 residues. CDR3 protein: CASSLRGGRASDEQFF.

This rearrangement joins TRBV5-1 to TRBJ1-3; TCRdb designates TRBD1, a call that cannot be tested without DNA. From germline, CDR1 is SGHRS and CDR2 YFSETQ. The CDR3 length is 15 residues. CDR3 protein: CASSLDTTGGNTIYF.

The chain couples TRBV12-5 to TRBJ2-5; the D gene TCRdb calls, TRBD2, cannot be checked with no DNA. From germline, CDR1 is LGHNT and CDR2 FRNRAP. CDR3 size: 15 residues. The chain's CDR3 is CASGPLLAEKETQYF.

CDR3 in amino acids: CASSFSGSIAKNIQYF. The V and J genes are TRBV10-2 and TRBJ2-4; the D call from TCRdb, TRBD2, cannot be confirmed without DNA. This CDR3 region has 16 residues. The germline gives CDR1 WSHSY, CDR2 SAAADI.

The rearrangement uses TRBV5-1 and TRBJ2-1; TCRdb lists TRBD2, though no DNA is available to test this call. The CDR3 has 15 residues. The germline V gene has CDR1 SGHRS and CDR2 YFSETQ. The CDR3 loop is CASSLTSGSRSEQFF.